This T cell receptor (beta chain) comes out of a study of blood T cell repertoires in COVID-19. As for the study in general: Collection of acute and convalescent COVID-19 samples took place in the United States, Italy and Spain.

V gave up 0 bases and J gave up 3 bases, with 20 bases separating them. The CDR3 is 17 amino acids. Per the germline V gene, CDR1 is GTSNPN and CDR2 is SVGIG (reference sequence). The data were produced by immunoSEQ multiplex PCR, yet TCRdb's version contains in-frame clones alone and is incomplete. The table includes around 150,000 clones, 82% detected once. What was sequenced was peripheral blood. The V call is TRBV30, the J call TRBJ1-1; D is possibly TRBD1 (5 bases). This TCR came from a woman aged 40 to 55 with COVID-19, enrolled during active disease. The CDR3 DNA reads TGTGCCTGGAGTGTCCGGTTGTCGGTTGTAGGGGACACTGAAGCTTTCTTT. Protein: CAWSVRLSVVGDTEAFF.